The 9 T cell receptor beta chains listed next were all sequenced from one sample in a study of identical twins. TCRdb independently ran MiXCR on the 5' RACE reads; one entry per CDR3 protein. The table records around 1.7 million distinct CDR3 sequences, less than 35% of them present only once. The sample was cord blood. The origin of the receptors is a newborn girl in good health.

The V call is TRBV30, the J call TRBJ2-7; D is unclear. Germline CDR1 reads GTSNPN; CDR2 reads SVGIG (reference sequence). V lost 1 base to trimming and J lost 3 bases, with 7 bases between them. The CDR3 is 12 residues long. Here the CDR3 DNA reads TGTGCCTGGAGTGACGTCGTCTACGAGCAGTACTTC. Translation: CAWSDVVYEQYF.

CDR3 amino acids: CSAFGSPGDQPQHF. In nucleotides, the CDR3 is TGCAGTGCGTTCGGGTCTCCTGGGGATCAGCCCCAGCATTTT. The chain has TRBV20-1 and TRBJ1-5; D unresolved. Germline V gene data show CDR1 as DFQATT and CDR2 as SNEGSKA (reference sequence). Trimming cost V 6 bases and J 5 bases, with 17 bases left between them. This CDR3 contains 14 residues.

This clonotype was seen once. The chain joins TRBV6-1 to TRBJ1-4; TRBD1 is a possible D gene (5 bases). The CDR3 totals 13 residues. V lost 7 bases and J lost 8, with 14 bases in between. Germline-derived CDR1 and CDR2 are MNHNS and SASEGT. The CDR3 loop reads CASTQRGIEKLFF. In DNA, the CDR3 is TGTGCCAGCACCCAAAGGGGCATAGAAAAACTGTTTTTT.

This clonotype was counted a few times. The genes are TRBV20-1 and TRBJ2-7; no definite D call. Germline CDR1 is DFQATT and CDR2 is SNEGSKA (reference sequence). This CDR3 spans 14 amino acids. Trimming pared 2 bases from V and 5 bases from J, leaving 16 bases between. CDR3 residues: CSARKGGRPNEQYF. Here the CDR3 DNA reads TGCAGTGCTAGAAAAGGCGGAAGGCCCAACGAGCAGTACTTC.

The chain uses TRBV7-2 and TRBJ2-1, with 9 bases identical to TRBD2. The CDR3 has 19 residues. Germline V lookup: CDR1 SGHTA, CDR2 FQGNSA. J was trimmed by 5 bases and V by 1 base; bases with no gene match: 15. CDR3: CASSLEPGGGAGFHNEQFF. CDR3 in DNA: TGTGCCAGCAGCTTAGAACCTGGCGGGGGGGCCGGGTTCCACAATGAGCAGTTCTTC. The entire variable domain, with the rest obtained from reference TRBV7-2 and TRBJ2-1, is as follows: GAGVSQSPSNKVTEKGKDVELRCDPISGHTALYWYRQSLGQGLEFLIYFQGNSAPDKSGLPSDRFSAERTGGSVSTLTIQRTQQEDSAVYLCASSLEPGGGAGFHNEQFFGPGTRLTVL.

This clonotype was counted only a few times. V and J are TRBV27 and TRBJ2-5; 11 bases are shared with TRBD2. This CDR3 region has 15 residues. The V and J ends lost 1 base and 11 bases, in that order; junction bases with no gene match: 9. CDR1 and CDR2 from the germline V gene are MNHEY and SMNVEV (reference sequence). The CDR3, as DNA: TGTGCCAGCAGTTTATGGGGACTAGCGGCCGATGAGCAGTACTTC. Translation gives CASSLWGLAADEQYF.

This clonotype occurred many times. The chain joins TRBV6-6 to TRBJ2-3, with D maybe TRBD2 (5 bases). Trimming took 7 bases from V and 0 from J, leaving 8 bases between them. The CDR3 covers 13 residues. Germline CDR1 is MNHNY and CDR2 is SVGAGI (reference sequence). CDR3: CASTPGSTDTQYF. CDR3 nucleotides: TGTGCCAGCACCCCGGGGAGCACAGATACGCAGTATTTT.

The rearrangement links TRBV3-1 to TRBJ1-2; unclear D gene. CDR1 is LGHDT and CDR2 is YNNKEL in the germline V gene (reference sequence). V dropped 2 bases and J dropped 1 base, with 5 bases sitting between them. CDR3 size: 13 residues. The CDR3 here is CASSQFGNYGYTF. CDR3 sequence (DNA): TGTGCCAGCAGCCAATTCGGTAACTATGGCTACACCTTC.

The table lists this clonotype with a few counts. CDR3 bases: TGCAGCGGCGCGGAGGGATTCCGGGTCGAGGGCACAGATACGCAGTATTTT. Translation gives CSGAEGFRVEGTDTQYF. The V and J genes are TRBV29-1 and TRBJ2-3; D may be TRBD2 (6 bases). The CDR3 runs to 17 residues. V was pared by 7 bases and J by 1 base, with 24 bases between. Germline V gene lookup returns CDR1 SQVTM and CDR2 ANQGSEA.